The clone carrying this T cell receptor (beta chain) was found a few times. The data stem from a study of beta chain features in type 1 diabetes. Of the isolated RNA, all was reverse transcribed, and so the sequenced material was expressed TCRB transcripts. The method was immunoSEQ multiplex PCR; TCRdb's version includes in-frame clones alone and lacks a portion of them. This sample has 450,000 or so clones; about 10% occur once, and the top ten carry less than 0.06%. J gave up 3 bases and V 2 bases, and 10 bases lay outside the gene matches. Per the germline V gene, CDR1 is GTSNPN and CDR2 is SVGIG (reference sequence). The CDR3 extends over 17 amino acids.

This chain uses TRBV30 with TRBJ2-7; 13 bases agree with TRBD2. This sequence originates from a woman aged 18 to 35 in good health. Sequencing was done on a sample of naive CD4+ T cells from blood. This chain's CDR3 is CAWSIHRTSGSLYEQYF. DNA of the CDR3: TGTGCCTGGAGTATCCATAGGACTAGCGGGAGTCTCTACGAGCAGTACTTC.